The clone carrying this TCR beta chain was seen repeatedly, ten times or more. This sample is part of a study of spatial heterogeneity in lung cancer. TCRdb independently ran MiXCR on the 5' RACE reads; one entry per CDR3 protein. The table includes approximately 21,000 distinct CDR3 sequences, over 3% detected once. The germline V gene encodes CDR1 ENHRY and CDR2 SYGVKD. The V and J ends lost 0 bases and 5 bases, in that order; junction bases with no gene match: 5. The CDR3 spans 16 residues. Time point: sample taken at primary tumor resection. This sequence was found in a female donor with early-stage non-small cell lung cancer. The chain carries TRBV10-3 and TRBJ2-3; TRBD2 aligns across 10 bases. This material consisted of PBMCs, taken at surgery. In nucleotides, the CDR3 is TGTGCCATCAGTGAGTCGGGAAGCGGGAGGGGAGATACGCAGTATTTT. Translation: CAISESGSGRGDTQYF.